This is a list of T cell receptor beta chains from one sample in a study of cytomegalovirus exposure and HLA in healthy donors. Clones were sequenced by immunoSEQ multiplex PCR, and TCRdb holds only the in-frame ones, with some missing. The sample lists some 190,000 clones, about 82% seen once, with more than 1.1% in the top ten. Input material: PBMCs. The receptors stem from a young woman in good health and CMV-seronegative. Each CDR3 is given with its conserved first and last residue. A D gene is named only where the DNA matches it firmly. Rows give clone size only sometimes, using once, few, many, or a class for an expanded clone.

length: 16; J: TRBJ1-5; D: -; size: -; V: TRBV25-1; DNA: TGTGCCAGCAGTGAACTTTCGAGGACAAACAATCAGCCCCAGCATTTT; CDR3: CASSELSRTNNQPQHF
length: 16; J: TRBJ1-6; D: -; size: once; V: TRBV5-1; DNA: TGCGCCAGCAGCGCGCCCGATAAGAAGCTTAATTCACCCCTCCACTTT; CDR3: CASSAPDKKLNSPLHF
length: 16; J: TRBJ1-5; D: TRBD1; size: -; V: TRBV18; DNA: TGTGCCAGCTCCCCTGGACAGGGCGGGAGCAATCAGCCCCAGCATTTT; CDR3: CASSPGQGGSNQPQHF
length: 15; J: TRBJ2-5; D: TRBD2; size: -; V: TRBV4-1; DNA: TGCGCCAGCAGCCAGGGGCCTAGCGGACGACGGGACCAGTACTTC; CDR3: CASSQGPSGRRDQYF
length: 18; J: TRBJ2-7; D: TRBD1; size: -; V: TRBV10-3; DNA: TGTGCCATCAGTGAGCCCCGCCTAGGACAGGGGGCGTCGTGGGAGCAGTACTTC; CDR3: CAISEPRLGQGASWEQYF
length: 14; J: TRBJ2-7; D: -; size: -; V: TRBV5-6; DNA: TGTGCCAGCAGCTTCCCATCGGGGAACAGCGAGCAGTACTTC; CDR3: CASSFPSGNSEQYF
length: 16; J: TRBJ2-5; D: TRBD2; size: once; V: TRBV5-4; DNA: TGTGCCAGCAGCAGACTAGCGGGAGTGGGACAAGAGACCCAGTACTTC; CDR3: CASSRLAGVGQETQYF
length: 16; J: TRBJ2-7; D: TRBD1; size: -; V: TRBV11-2; DNA: TGTGCCAGCAGCTTGGGACAGGGGGCTAAGGGTTACGAGCAGTACTTC; CDR3: CASSLGQGAKGYEQYF
length: 16; J: TRBJ1-4; D: -; size: -; V: TRBV7-2; DNA: TGTGCCAGCAGCTTGCAAGCCGGGAGCGGAAATGAAAAACTGTTTTTT; CDR3: CASSLQAGSGNEKLFF
length: 16; J: TRBJ2-2; D: TRBD1; size: -; V: TRBV5-1; DNA: TGCGCCAGCAGCGCCACAACAGGGGTGGCGACCGGGGAGCTGTTTTTT; CDR3: CASSATTGVATGELFF
length: 15; J: TRBJ2-3; D: TRBD2; size: -; V: TRBV4-1; DNA: TGCGCCAGCAGCCAGACTAGCTGGGTGTCCGATACGCAGTATTTT; CDR3: CASSQTSWVSDTQYF
length: 15; J: TRBJ1-2; D: TRBD1; size: -; V: TRBV10-3; DNA: TGTGCCATCAGGGGGGACAGTGGGAATTCTTATGGCTACACCTTC; CDR3: CAIRGDSGNSYGYTF
length: 15; J: TRBJ1-1; D: TRBD1; size: -; V: TRBV10-3; DNA: TGTGCCATCAGTGAGTCGACAGGGATTGGTTCTGAAGCTTTCTTT; CDR3: CAISESTGIGSEAFF
length: 13; J: TRBJ2-7; D: -; size: -; V: TRBV13; DNA: TGTGCCAGCGATATATCAGGGACCTACGAGCAGTACTTC; CDR3: CASDISGTYEQYF
length: 16; J: TRBJ2-1; D: -; size: -; V: TRBV7-2; DNA: TGTGCCAGCAGCTTAGTGTACGGGACAAACTTCGATGAGCAGTTCTTC; CDR3: CASSLVYGTNFDEQFF
length: 14; J: TRBJ2-5; D: TRBD2; size: -; V: TRBV30; DNA: TGTGCCTGGAGTGTACGAAGGGGAGGGGAGACCCAGTACTTC; CDR3: CAWSVRRGGETQYF
length: 14; J: TRBJ2-1; D: -; size: -; V: TRBV5-1; DNA: TGCGCCAGTAAGGCGGTCGAGGCATACAATGAGCAGTTCTTC; CDR3: CASKAVEAYNEQFF
length: 13; J: TRBJ2-7; D: TRBD1; size: -; V: TRBV6-1; DNA: TGTGCCAGCAGGACAGGGGTGTCCTACGAGCAGTACTTC; CDR3: CASRTGVSYEQYF
length: 16; J: TRBJ2-7; D: TRBD1; size: -; V: TRBV5-6; DNA: TGTGCCAGCAGCTCGGGATCGGGACAGATATTGAGCGAGCAGTACTTC; CDR3: CASSSGSGQILSEQYF
length: 13; J: TRBJ1-1; D: -; size: -; V: TRBV2; DNA: TGTGCCAGCACCGTAACTGCGAGGACTGAAGCTTTCTTT; CDR3: CASTVTARTEAFF
length: 14; J: TRBJ1-1; D: -; size: -; V: TRBV5-1; DNA: TGCGCCAGCAGCTCCCAGGGATTTGGCACTGAAGCTTTCTTT; CDR3: CASSSQGFGTEAFF
length: 15; J: TRBJ2-7; D: TRBD2; size: -; V: TRBV25-1; DNA: TGTGCCAGCAGTGACGCAGCGGGGGGTCTCAACGAGCAGTACTTC; CDR3: CASSDAAGGLNEQYF
length: 15; J: TRBJ1-5; D: -; size: -; V: TRBV6-1; DNA: TGTGCCAGCAGTGAAGGGGTGAGGAGCAATCAGCCCCAGCATTTT; CDR3: CASSEGVRSNQPQHF
length: 17; J: TRBJ1-5; D: -; size: -; V: TRBV4-1; DNA: TGCGCCAGCAGCCAAGTTGTAGGGGGGGTTGGCAATCAGCCCCAGCATTTT; CDR3: CASSQVVGGVGNQPQHF
length: 17; J: TRBJ2-6; D: TRBD1; size: -; V: TRBV27; DNA: TGTGCCAGCAGTTTAGGCCTCGACAGGGCTGGGGCCAACGTCCTGACTTTC; CDR3: CASSLGLDRAGANVLTF
length: 14; J: TRBJ2-5; D: -; size: -; V: TRBV5-4; DNA: TGTGCCAGCAGCGACGGGGCAGGGGTAGAGACCCAGTACTTC; CDR3: CASSDGAGVETQYF
length: 15; J: TRBJ2-7; D: -; size: once; V: TRBV4-1; DNA: TGCGCCAGCAGCCAAGGGGCCTCGGCAGGCTACGAGCAGTACTTC; CDR3: CASSQGASAGYEQYF
length: 14; J: TRBJ1-4; D: -; size: -; V: TRBV9; DNA: TGTGCCAGCAGCGTAGGGCAGCCGGGAGAAAAACTGTTTTTT; CDR3: CASSVGQPGEKLFF
length: 15; J: TRBJ2-3; D: -; size: once; V: TRBV6-4; DNA: TGTGCCAGCAGTGACGCACAGAGTAGCACAGATACGCAGTATTTT; CDR3: CASSDAQSSTDTQYF
length: 16; J: TRBJ2-1; D: -; size: -; V: TRBV11-2; DNA: TGTGCCAGCAGCTTATCCTGGGCAGGGTTCTACAATGAGCAGTTCTTC; CDR3: CASSLSWAGFYNEQFF